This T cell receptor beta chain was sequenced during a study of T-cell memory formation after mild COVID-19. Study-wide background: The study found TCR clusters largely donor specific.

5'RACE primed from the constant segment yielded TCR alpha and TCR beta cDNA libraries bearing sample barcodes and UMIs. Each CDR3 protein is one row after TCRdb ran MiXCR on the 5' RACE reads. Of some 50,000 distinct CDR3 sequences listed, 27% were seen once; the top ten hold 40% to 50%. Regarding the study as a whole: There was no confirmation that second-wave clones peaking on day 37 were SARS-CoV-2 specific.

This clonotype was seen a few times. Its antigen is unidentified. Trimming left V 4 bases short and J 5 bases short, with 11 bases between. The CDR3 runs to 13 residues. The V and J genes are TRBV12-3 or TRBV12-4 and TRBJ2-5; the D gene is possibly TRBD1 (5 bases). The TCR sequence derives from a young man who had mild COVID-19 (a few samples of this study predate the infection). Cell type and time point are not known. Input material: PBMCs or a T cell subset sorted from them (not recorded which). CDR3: CASSSSGIETQYF. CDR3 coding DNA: TGTGCCAGCAGTTCATCAGGGATCGAGACCCAGTACTTC.